This record concerns one T cell receptor (beta chain) sequence. This entry belongs to a study of control samples from healthy donors and cancer patients. Assay: immunoSEQ multiplex PCR; the TCRdb copy retains only in-frame clones and omits some. The sample lists under 200,000 clones; approximately 94% were seen once. From germline, CDR1 is SGDLS and CDR2 YYNGEE. The CDR3 runs to 15 residues. Trimming left V 4 bases short and J 0 bases short, with 13 bases between. The TCR comes from a woman in her thirties or forties in good health. Sequencing input: blood. The V call is TRBV9, the J call TRBJ2-5, with D maybe TRBD2 (6 bases). CDR3 sequence (DNA): TGTGCCAGCAGCTTCTTAGGAGGGTACCAAGAGACCCAGTACTTC. Its protein product is CASSFLGGYQETQYF.